Each of the 21 T cell receptor beta chains below was sequenced from the same sample in a study of cytomegalovirus exposure and HLA in healthy donors. The PCR was carried out with 60 Vbeta primers and 13 Jbeta primers. Using immunoSEQ multiplex PCR, the repertoire was profiled, and TCRdb retains in-frame clones only, with some absent. The table shows approximately 110,000 clones, with roughly 76% occurring only once. Sequenced input: PBMCs. The origin of the receptors is an older woman in good health and CMV-seropositive.

The V call is TRBV6-1, the J call TRBJ1-4; 8 bases are shared with TRBD1. V was clipped by 3 bases and J by 8 bases; unmatched bases: 5. Germline CDR1 MNHNS, CDR2 SASEGT. The CDR3 has 14 residues. CDR3 loop: CASSDGQGGEKLFF. The CDR3 bases are TGTGCCAGCAGTGACGGACAGGGTGGAGAAAAACTGTTTTTT.

The rearrangement links TRBV6-6 to TRBJ1-1; D is possibly TRBD1 (5 bases). CDR3 length equals 14 residues. V was trimmed by 5 bases and J by 1 base, leaving 11 bases between them. In germline, CDR1 is MNHNY, CDR2 SVGAGI (reference sequence). CDR3 DNA: TGTGCCAGCAGTAAAAAGACAGCGAACACTGAAGCTTTCTTT. This sequence encodes CASSKKTANTEAFF.

CDR3 region: CASSLGQTDNEQFF. In nucleotides, the CDR3 is TGTGCCAGCAGCTTAGGACAGACCGACAATGAGCAGTTCTTC. The genes are TRBV7-2 and TRBJ2-1; maybe TRBD1 (5 bases). The germline V gene has CDR1 SGHTA and CDR2 FQGNSA. The CDR3 covers 14 residues. Trimming took 1 base from V and 5 from J, leaving 9 bases between them.

V usage is TRBV28 and J usage is TRBJ2-7; the D gene is possibly TRBD2 (5 bases). The V gene lost 5 bases and the J gene lost 2 bases, with 19 bases spanning the gap. This CDR3 is 16 amino acids long. Germline V gene sequence: CDR1 MDHEN, CDR2 SYDVKM. The DNA for the CDR3 is TGTGCCAGCAGTCCATCGGAGGTTCGGGCCACCTACGAGCAGTACTTC. This encodes CASSPSEVRATYEQYF. Complete variable domain (other parts from reference TRBV28 and TRBJ2-7): DVKVTQSSRYLVKRTGEKVFLECVQDMDHENMFWYRQDPGLGLRLIYFSYDVKMKEKGDIPEGYSVSREKKERFSLILESASTNQTSMYLCASSPSEVRATYEQYFGPGTRLTVT.

The gene calls are TRBV27 and TRBJ1-5, with 8 bases identical to TRBD1. CDR3 size: 16 residues. Germline trimming cut 3 bases from V and 7 bases from J; bases unmatched to any gene: 11. The germline V gene has CDR1 MNHEY and CDR2 SMNVEV (reference sequence). CDR3: CASSLLGQGIGQPQHF. CDR3 coding DNA: TGTGCCAGCAGTTTGCTCGGACAGGGTATTGGGCAGCCCCAGCATTTT.

The chain carries TRBV10-3 and TRBJ1-3; D is uncertain. V lost 1 base and J lost 0, with 7 bases in between. Germline CDR1 is ENHRY and CDR2 is SYGVKD. The CDR3 has 15 residues. The CDR3 DNA reads as TGTGCCATCAGTGAGTGGTCGAGCTCTGGAAACACCATATATTTT. This gives the protein CAISEWSSSGNTIYF.

This rearrangement joins TRBV5-1 to TRBJ2-7; TRBD1 aligns across 7 bases. The CDR3 is 14 residues long. Germline CDR1 SGHRS, CDR2 YFSETQ. V shed 4 bases and J 7 bases; nucleotides not matched to a gene: 11. CDR3 in amino acids: CASSEQGNLREQYF. The CDR3 nucleotides read TGCGCCAGCAGCGAACAGGGGAATTTGAGGGAGCAGTACTTC.

The rearrangement joins TRBV19 to TRBJ2-1, with TRBD1 identical over 7 bases. Germline lookup yields CDR1 LNHDA and CDR2 SQIVND (reference sequence). The CDR3 is 13 amino acids. Trimming took 10 bases from V and 10 from J; bases not matched to a gene: 13. The CDR3 sequence: CATSPTRGYEQFF. CDR3 bases: TGTGCCACTTCCCCTACCAGGGGGTACGAGCAGTTCTTC.

The V gene is TRBV7-2, the J gene TRBJ1-4, with D possibly matching TRBD1 (5 bases). This CDR3 is 17 amino acids long. The V gene's germline CDR1 is SGHTA and CDR2 FQGNSA. V gave up 4 bases and J gave up 8 bases, with 23 bases separating them. The CDR3 loop is CASSSGFKGLLREKLFF. The CDR3 bases are TGTGCCAGCAGCTCGGGCTTCAAGGGACTGCTAAGGGAAAAACTGTTTTTT.

This clone was observed a few times. The V call is TRBV7-8, the J call TRBJ1-5; 7 bases map to TRBD1. CDR3 length: 16 amino acids. Germline assignment: CDR1 SGHVS and CDR2 FQNEAQ. The ends lost 5 bases at V and 7 bases at J; junction bases unmatched: 14. This CDR3 is CASSPGLRQGRQPQHF. The CDR3 nucleotides are TGTGCCAGCAGCCCGGGATTACGACAGGGCCGCCAGCCCCAGCATTTT.

The gene calls are TRBV27 and TRBJ2-5; D ambiguous. The V end was cut by 4 bases, the J end by 5 bases, with 11 bases between. Germline-derived CDR1 and CDR2 are MNHEY and SMNVEV (reference sequence). The CDR3 extends over 13 amino acids. The CDR3 DNA follows: TGTGCCAGCAGTTCTGGTCCCGGGGAGACCCAGTACTTC. Its protein product is CASSSGPGETQYF.

The rearrangement joins TRBV5-8 to TRBJ2-7; TRBD2 aligns across 8 bases. CDR3 size: 19 residues. CDR1 is SGHTS, CDR2 YDEGEE, per germline. Germline trimming cut 0 bases from V and 2 bases from J; bases unmatched to any gene: 16. The CDR3 loop is CASSLERVVVGRVTYEQYF. The CDR3 coding sequence is TGTGCCAGCAGCTTGGAACGTGTGGTTGTCGGGAGGGTTACCTACGAGCAGTACTTC.

V usage is TRBV7-7 and J usage is TRBJ2-7, with 7 bases fitting TRBD2. The CDR3 has 14 residues. Trimming cost V 5 bases and J 5 bases; bases outside gene matches: 9. The germline V gene encodes CDR1 SSHAT and CDR2 FNYEAQ (reference sequence). The CDR3 nucleotides read TGTGCCAGCAGCCCTGACGATACTAGCGACGAGCAGTACTTC. It yields the protein CASSPDDTSDEQYF.

The chain uses TRBV6-5 and TRBJ1-2; 8 bases line up with TRBD1. The CDR3 runs 14 residues. V lost 0 bases, J lost 4 bases, and 1 base stayed unmatched. Germline V gene data show CDR1 as MNHEY and CDR2 as SVGAGI. CDR3 sequence: CASSYSGQGYGYTF. In DNA, the CDR3 is TGTGCCAGCAGTTACTCCGGACAGGGCTATGGCTACACCTTC.

V usage is TRBV6-5 and J usage is TRBJ1-2; a weak D match, TRBD1 (5 bases). The germline gives CDR1 MNHEY, CDR2 SVGAGI. The V and J ends lost 4 bases and 4 bases respectively, with 13 bases between them. This CDR3 comprises 14 residues. The CDR3 loop is CASSFLQGTYGYTF. CDR3 sequence (DNA): TGTGCCAGCAGTTTCCTTCAGGGCACCTATGGCTACACCTTC.

The V and J genes are TRBV18 and TRBJ2-2, with D unresolved. The length of the CDR3 is 14 residues. From germline, CDR1 is KGHSH and CDR2 LQKENI. Trimming took off 3 bases at V and 4 bases at J, with 9 bases between the two ends. The CDR3: CASSPAFVTGELFF. In nucleotides, the CDR3 is TGTGCCAGCTCACCGGCATTTGTCACCGGGGAGCTGTTTTTT.

The V and J genes are TRBV5-1 and TRBJ2-5, with 9 bases fitting TRBD2. Unmatched junction bases numbered 10, after V lost 4 bases and J lost 9 bases. The CDR3 has 14 amino acids. CDR1 is SGHRS, CDR2 YFSETQ, per germline. CDR3 sequence reads: CASSPGTSQMAQYF. The CDR3 DNA reads as TGCGCCAGCAGCCCAGGGACTAGCCAGATGGCCCAGTACTTC.

The chain uses TRBV18 and TRBJ1-1; D is possibly TRBD1 (5 bases). The CDR3 totals 14 residues. The V gene lost 1 base and the J gene lost 0 bases, with 6 bases spanning the gap. The germline V gene has CDR1 KGHSH and CDR2 LQKENI. The CDR3, as DNA: TGTGCCAGCTCACCACAGGGGCTGAACACTGAAGCTTTCTTT. Translating it yields CASSPQGLNTEAFF.

The chain recombines TRBV4-3 with TRBJ1-1; D might be TRBD1 (5 bases). Germline CDR1 LGHNA, CDR2 YSLEER. The CDR3 loop spans 15 amino acids. V dropped 0 bases and J dropped 0 bases, with 8 bases sitting between them. The CDR3 loop reads CASSQDQGLNTEAFF. CDR3 bases: TGCGCCAGCAGCCAAGATCAGGGTTTGAACACTGAAGCTTTCTTT.

CDR3 sequence reads: CASSAWDRSSSEAFF. The CDR3 coding sequence is TGTGCCAGCAGCGCCTGGGACAGATCAAGCTCTGAAGCTTTCTTT. The gene calls are TRBV9 and TRBJ1-1, with TRBD1 identical over 7 bases. The CDR3 sequence is 15 residues long. Germline values: CDR1 SGDLS, CDR2 YYNGEE. V trimming: 3 bases; J trimming: 6 bases; junction bases outside the gene matches: 11.

This clone was counted a few times. CDR3 sequence (DNA): TGTGCTAGTGGTCAAGGGACAGGGGAAGGAAAACTGTTTTTT. It specifies CASGQGTGEGKLFF. The chain links TRBV12-5 to TRBJ1-4; 10 nucleotides line up with TRBD1. The germline gives CDR1 LGHNT, CDR2 FRNRAP. This CDR3 is 14 amino acids long. V was pared by 5 bases and J by 10 bases, with 7 bases of the junction left unmatched.